The 5 T cell receptor beta chains below come from one sample, sequenced in a study of blood T cell repertoires in COVID-19. Only in-frame clones appear in the TCRdb table, and some are missing; sequencing was by immunoSEQ multiplex PCR. The data contain roughly 110,000 clones, approximately 89% of them seen just once; the ten biggest clones take up 4.5%. The sequencing input was peripheral blood. These TCRs come from a man aged 40-49 years with acute or convalescent COVID-19.

This CDR3 is CASSPGQGIGYGYTF. The DNA of the CDR3 is TGTGCCAGCAGCCCCGGACAGGGGATCGGGTATGGCTACACCTTC. This chain uses TRBV7-2 with TRBJ1-2; 9 nucleotides agree with TRBD1. Trimming cost V 5 bases and J 5 bases; bases outside gene matches: 9. Germline V CDR1 and CDR2: SGHTA, FQGNSA. The CDR3 is 15 amino acids.

The chain has TRBV5-4 and TRBJ1-1, with 7 bases that match TRBD1. Unmatched junction bases numbered 8, after V lost 6 bases and J lost 6 bases. The CDR3 consists of 13 residues. The germline gives CDR1 SGHNT, CDR2 YYREEE (reference sequence). The CDR3: CASTSTQGAEAFF. The CDR3, as DNA: TGTGCCAGCACCAGTACTCAGGGGGCTGAAGCTTTCTTT.

The V gene is TRBV27, the J gene TRBJ1-1; TRBD1 matches 7 bases. The CDR3 sequence is 14 residues long. V lost 6 bases and J lost 4; bases outside the gene matches: 8. Germline-derived CDR1 and CDR2 are MNHEY and SMNVEV (reference sequence). The CDR3 bases are TGTGCCAGCAGGTTAACAGGGGCGAGCACTGAAGCTTTCTTT. Amino acid sequence: CASRLTGASTEAFF.

The CDR3 nucleotides read TGTGCCAGCAGCGTATCGGGTACTAGCACAGATACGCAGTATTTT. Translation: CASSVSGTSTDTQYF. The J gene is TRBJ2-3, the V gene TRBV9, with D uncertain. The CDR3 totals 15 residues. V was shortened by 1 base and J by 0 bases, with 9 bases between the two germline ends. The germline CDR1 and CDR2 sequences are SGDLS and YYNGEE.

The V and J genes are TRBV4-2 and TRBJ2-1; TRBD2 aligns across 7 bases. CDR3 length: 16 residues. Germline V gene lookup returns CDR1 LGHNA and CDR2 YNFKEQ. V was clipped by 1 base and J by 7 bases; unmatched bases: 10. For the CDR3, the DNA is TGTGCCAGCAGCCAAGGACAAGCGGGAAAGGCAAATGAGCAGTTCTTC. Translation: CASSQGQAGKANEQFF.